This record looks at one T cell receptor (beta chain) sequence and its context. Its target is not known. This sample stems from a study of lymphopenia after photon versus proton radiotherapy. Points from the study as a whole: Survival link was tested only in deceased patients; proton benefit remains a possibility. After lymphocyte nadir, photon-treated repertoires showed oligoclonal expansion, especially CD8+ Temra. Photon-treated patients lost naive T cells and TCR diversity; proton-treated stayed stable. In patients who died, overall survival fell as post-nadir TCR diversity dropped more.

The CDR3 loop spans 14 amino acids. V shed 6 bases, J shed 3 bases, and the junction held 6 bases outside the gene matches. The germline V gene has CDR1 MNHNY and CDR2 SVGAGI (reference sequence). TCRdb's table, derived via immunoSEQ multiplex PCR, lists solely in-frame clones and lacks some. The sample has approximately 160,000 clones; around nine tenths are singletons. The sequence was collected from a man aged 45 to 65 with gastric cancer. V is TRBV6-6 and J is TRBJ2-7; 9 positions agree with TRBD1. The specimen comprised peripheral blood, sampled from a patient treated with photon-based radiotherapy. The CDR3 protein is CASSSGTGNYEQYF. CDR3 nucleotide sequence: TGTGCCAGCAGCTCCGGGACAGGGAACTACGAGCAGTACTTC.